These 7 T cell receptor beta chains originate from one sample sequenced in a study of blood T cell repertoires in COVID-19. Measured with immunoSEQ multiplex PCR; TCRdb has only the in-frame clones, and not every one. The sample contains some 62,000 clones, more than 75% of which appear only once. Sequenced input: peripheral blood. These receptors were taken from a human donor in a cohort sampled during active COVID-19.

The rearrangement uses TRBV30 and TRBJ1-3; D ambiguous. Trimming cost V 2 bases and J 0 bases, with 5 bases left between them. The CDR3 sequence is 13 residues long. Germline CDR1 and CDR2: GTSNPN and SVGIG (reference sequence). CDR3 residues: CAWSLASGNTIYF. The CDR3 DNA follows: TGTGCCTGGAGTCTGGCCTCTGGAAACACCATATATTTT.

This clone was seen more than once but under ten times. The V call is TRBV29-1, the J call TRBJ1-1; 8 bases are a match to TRBD1. Germline trimming cut 7 bases from V and 4 bases from J; bases unmatched to any gene: 11. The CDR3 consists of 14 residues. Per germline, CDR1 SQVTM and CDR2 ANQGSEA. In nucleotides, the CDR3 is TGCAGCGGCGAAAGGGACAGGCCTGGCACTGAAGCTTTCTTT. This gives the protein CSGERDRPGTEAFF.

This sequence joins TRBV4-3 and TRBJ2-7; D not resolved. Per germline, CDR1 LGHNA and CDR2 YSLEER. The V end lost 0 bases, the J end lost 0 bases, and 12 bases lay between the germline ends. The CDR3 has 16 amino acids. CDR3 bases: TGCGCCAGCAGCCAAGATTTCCCAGGATACTCCTACGAGCAGTACTTC. Protein: CASSQDFPGYSYEQYF.

This clone was counted only a few times. This sequence joins TRBV10-3 and TRBJ2-2; TRBD2 agrees at 10 bases. V was clipped by 7 bases and J by 6 bases; unmatched bases: 2. Germline V gene sequence: CDR1 ENHRY, CDR2 SYGVKD. There are 13 residues in the CDR3. The CDR3 is CAIKAGGPGELFF. The DNA for the CDR3 is TGTGCCATCAAAGCGGGGGGGCCCGGGGAGCTGTTTTTT.

The rearrangement links TRBV2 to TRBJ2-7; D gene uncertain. Germline assignment: CDR1 SNHLY and CDR2 FYNNEI. Trimming cost V 9 bases and J 0 bases, with 9 bases left between them. This CDR3 is 12 amino acids long. The chain's CDR3 is CASYLYSYEQYF. The CDR3 DNA sequence: TGTGCCAGTTATCTCTACTCCTACGAGCAGTACTTC.

In its sample, this clone was seen a few times. The chain combines TRBV5-5 with TRBJ2-1; 9 bases agree with TRBD1. There are 15 residues in the CDR3. J was trimmed by 9 bases and V by 0 bases; bases with no gene match: 7. The germline gives CDR1 SGHKS, CDR2 YYEKEE (reference sequence). The CDR3 DNA is TGTGCCAGCAGCTTGGCTGGACAGGGGATAGTTGAGCAGTTCTTC. Protein product: CASSLAGQGIVEQFF.

The genes are TRBV3-1 (or the pseudogene TRBV3-2) and TRBJ2-7, with 8 bases matching TRBD1. The CDR3 spans 15 residues. V lost 4 bases, J lost 6 bases, and 11 bases stayed unmatched. The V gene's germline CDR1 is LGHDT and CDR2 YNNKEL (reference sequence). This CDR3 reads CASSLRGAGGFEQYF. DNA of the CDR3: TGTGCCAGCAGCCTGCGAGGGGCAGGGGGCTTCGAGCAGTACTTC.